This is a list of T cell receptor beta chains from one sample in a study of Graves' ophthalmopathy and Graves' hyperthyroidism. MiXCR, run by TCRdb on the multiplex PCR reads, gives a single entry per CDR3 protein. The sample consists of under 350,000 distinct CDR3 sequences, 15% to 20% of them appearing once. The sequenced sample consisted of peripheral blood. These receptors were taken from an adult man with Graves' ophthalmopathy. Both conserved end residues are part of each CDR3. Fields, in order: V gene, D gene, J gene, clone size, CDR3 DNA, CDR3 protein. The D gene is left open where the match is weak. Clone size is shown for a subset of rows, as once, few, many or a class of expanded clone.

TRBV28,-,TRBJ2-5,many,TGTGCCAGCAGTTTTTTCCTAGAGGAGACCCAGTACTTC,CASSFFLEETQYF
TRBV4-1,-,TRBJ2-5,few,TGCGCCAGCAGCTCTCGGAGGGGAGGAGAGACCCAGTACTTC,CASSSRRGGETQYF
TRBV15,-,TRBJ1-2,many,TGTGCCACCAGCAGAGGACGGGGGGGTGGCTACACCTTC,CATSRGRGGGYTF
TRBV30,-,TRBJ1-2,many,TGTGCCTGGAGTGTAGGGGGGGCGGGCTATGGCTACACCTTC,CAWSVGGAGYGYTF
TRBV6-1,-,TRBJ1-5,many,TGTGCCAGCAGGGAAACTTGGCAGAATCAGCCCCAGCATTTT,CASRETWQNQPQHF
TRBV6-2/TRBV6-3,-,TRBJ2-7,-,TGTGCCAGCAGTGATCGGGAACAGTACGAGCAGTACTTC,CASSDREQYEQYF
TRBV4-2,TRBD1,TRBJ1-5,many,TGTGCCAGCAGCCCGAGGCAGGGGGCTACTCAGCCCCAGCATTTT,CASSPRQGATQPQHF
TRBV4-2,TRBD1,TRBJ1-2,many,TGTGCCAGCAGCCAAGAGGACAGGGGGCTGAGCTATGGCTACACCTTC,CASSQEDRGLSYGYTF
TRBV12-3/TRBV12-4,-,TRBJ1-1,many,TGTGCCAGCAGTCCATTAGATAGAGGGAACACTGAAGCTTTCTTT,CASSPLDRGNTEAFF
TRBV6-5,-,TRBJ1-5,once,TGTGCCAGCAGTAACCGTGGGGGAAACGGCAATCAGCCCCAGCATTTT,CASSNRGGNGNQPQHF
TRBV19,TRBD2,TRBJ2-7,many,TGTGCCAGTAGTATAGCTGGCGGGGGCGAGCAGTACTTC,CASSIAGGGEQYF
TRBV20-1,TRBD1,TRBJ2-7,few,TGCAGTGCTAACGACAGGGGGGCCAATTCGTACGAGCAGTACTTC,CSANDRGANSYEQYF
TRBV4-1,-,TRBJ1-5,many,TGCGCCAGCAGCCAAGTCGTTGGGCGGCAGCCCCAGCATTTT,CASSQVVGRQPQHF
TRBV28,-,TRBJ2-7,many,TGTGCCAGCAGTCAGCGGTACTCCTACGAGCAGTACTTC,CASSQRYSYEQYF
TRBV6-5,-,TRBJ2-7,many,TGTGCCAGCAGTCTCCACAGGGATCCCACCTACGAGCAGTACTTC,CASSLHRDPTYEQYF
TRBV19,TRBD1,TRBJ2-7,many,TGTGCCAGTAGTCCACAGACAGGGAAAGGCTACGAGCAGTACTTC,CASSPQTGKGYEQYF
TRBV11-2,TRBD2,TRBJ2-7,many,TGTGCCAGCAGCTTTTCCCGACTAGCGGGCCCCTACGAGCAGTACTTC,CASSFSRLAGPYEQYF
TRBV6-5,TRBD1,TRBJ2-7,many,TGTGCCAGCAGTCGACAGGGCCCCCTAGTCCCATACGAGCAGTACTTC,CASSRQGPLVPYEQYF
TRBV20-1,TRBD1,TRBJ1-2,many,TGCAGTGCTAGCCGGGACAGTAACTATGGCTACACCTTC,CSASRDSNYGYTF
TRBV2,-,TRBJ2-7,many,TGTGCCAGCACGGTGTTTTACGAGCAGTACTTC,CASTVFYEQYF
TRBV10-3,TRBD1,TRBJ1-1,many,TGTGCCATCAGTGAGTCAAGGGGGCAGCGCGCTGAAGCTTTCTTT,CAISESRGQRAEAFF
TRBV30,-,TRBJ1-5,-,TGTGCCTGGAGTTTGAATGGGCCCCAGCATTTT,CAWSLNGPQHF
TRBV20-1,TRBD1,TRBJ1-5,many,TGCAGTGCTAGCCCCGGACAGGGAGACAATCAGCCCCAGCATTTT,CSASPGQGDNQPQHF
TRBV11-2,TRBD1,TRBJ1-3,many,TGTGCCAGCAACAAAAGGGGCAGGGGGCCAGGAAACACCATATATTTT,CASNKRGRGPGNTIYF
TRBV9,-,TRBJ1-3,many,TGTGCCAGCAGCCCACACCCGGGAAGCTCTGGAAACACCATATATTTT,CASSPHPGSSGNTIYF
TRBV7-2,TRBD2,TRBJ2-7,many,TGTGCCAGCAGCCCTCCGCCGGGGGGGCCCTACGAGCAGTACTTC,CASSPPPGGPYEQYF
TRBV20-1,-,TRBJ1-2,many,TGCAGTGCCAATACCCCAACAGGTCCGAGGGGGTATGGCTACACCTTC,CSANTPTGPRGYGYTF
TRBV6-1,TRBD1,TRBJ2-7,many,TGTGCCAGCAAAGAGACAGGGGCCTACGAGCAGTACTTC,CASKETGAYEQYF
TRBV6-5,TRBD1,TRBJ1-2,many,TGTGCCAGCAGTTACTCAGGGGGCCCGTTTGACCGTGGCTACACCTTC,CASSYSGGPFDRGYTF
TRBV30,-,TRBJ2-2,many,TGTGCCTGGAGACCGATTCCCACCGGGGAGCTGTTTTTT,CAWRPIPTGELFF
TRBV5-6,-,TRBJ1-2,-,TGTGCCAGCAGGGCCCTGACAGGATATAGCTACACCTTC,CASRALTGYSYTF
TRBV11-2,-,TRBJ2-2,-,TGTGCCAGCAGCTTAGAATTGGGGCGGCACACCGGGGAGCTGTTTTTT,CASSLELGRHTGELFF
TRBV6-1,TRBD2,TRBJ2-5,many,TGTGCCAGCAGTGCTAGGACTAGCGGAGGGGGGGAGACCCAGTACTTC,CASSARTSGGGETQYF
TRBV25-1,TRBD2,TRBJ2-7,many,TGTGTCAGCAGTGAGACGACTAGCGGGAGATCCTACGAGCAGTACTTC,CVSSETTSGRSYEQYF
TRBV27,-,TRBJ1-5,-,TGTGCCAGCAGTTCGACAGCCTTTAGCAATCAGCCCCAGCATTTT,CASSSTAFSNQPQHF
TRBV28,-,TRBJ2-6,many,TGTGCCAGCAGTTCCTTCACAGGGAAAAGCTCTGGGGCCAACGTCCTGACTTTC,CASSSFTGKSSGANVLTF
TRBV30,TRBD2,TRBJ2-5,many,TGTGCCTGGCGGGGGAGGGGACGGGAGACCCAGTACTTC,CAWRGRGRETQYF
TRBV4-2,TRBD2,TRBJ2-6,many,TGTGCCAGCAGCCAACGTGGGCTAGCGGCTGGGGCCAACGTCCTGACTTTC,CASSQRGLAAGANVLTF
TRBV11-2,TRBD2,TRBJ2-7,-,TGTGCCAGCAGCTTAGTCACTAGCGGTTCCGGGGGCTACGAGCAGTACTTC,CASSLVTSGSGGYEQYF
TRBV3-1,TRBD2,TRBJ2-2,-,TGTGCCAGCAGCCACCGTAGCGGGGGGGCTAACACCGGGGAGCTGTTTTTT,CASSHRSGGANTGELFF
TRBV2,TRBD1,TRBJ1-5,many,TGTGCCAGCAGTGAGGGACAGGAGAATCAGCCCCAGCATTTT,CASSEGQENQPQHF
TRBV28,TRBD1,TRBJ2-4,-,TGTGCCAGCAGTTCCTGGGACAGGGGGCGGGTGGCCAAAAACATTCAGTACTTC,CASSSWDRGRVAKNIQYF
TRBV27,-,TRBJ2-7,-,TGTGCCAGCAGTTTGTTAGGGTTGGGAAACGAGCAGTACTTC,CASSLLGLGNEQYF
TRBV28,TRBD1,TRBJ1-2,many,TGTGCCAGCAGTTCGCGGGACAGCGATTGGAGCTATGGCTACACCTTC,CASSSRDSDWSYGYTF
TRBV6-5,-,TRBJ2-1,-,TGTGCCAGCAGTTTGCTATGGAATGAGCAGTTCTTC,CASSLLWNEQFF
TRBV6-2/TRBV6-3,-,TRBJ2-2,many,TGTGCCAGCAGTAGCCAACAGGGAACAGACACCGGGGAGCTGTTTTTT,CASSSQQGTDTGELFF